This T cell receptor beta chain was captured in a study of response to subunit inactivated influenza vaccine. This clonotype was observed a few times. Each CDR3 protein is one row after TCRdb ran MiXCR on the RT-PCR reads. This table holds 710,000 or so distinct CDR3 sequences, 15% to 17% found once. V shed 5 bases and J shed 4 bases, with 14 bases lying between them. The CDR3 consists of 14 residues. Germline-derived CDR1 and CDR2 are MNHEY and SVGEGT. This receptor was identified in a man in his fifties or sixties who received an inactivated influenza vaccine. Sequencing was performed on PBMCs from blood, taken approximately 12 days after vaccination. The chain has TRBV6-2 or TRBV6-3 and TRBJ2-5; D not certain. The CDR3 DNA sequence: TGTGCCAGCAGTGACGTCTCTGTGGGAGAGACCCAGTACTTC. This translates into CASSDVSVGETQYF.